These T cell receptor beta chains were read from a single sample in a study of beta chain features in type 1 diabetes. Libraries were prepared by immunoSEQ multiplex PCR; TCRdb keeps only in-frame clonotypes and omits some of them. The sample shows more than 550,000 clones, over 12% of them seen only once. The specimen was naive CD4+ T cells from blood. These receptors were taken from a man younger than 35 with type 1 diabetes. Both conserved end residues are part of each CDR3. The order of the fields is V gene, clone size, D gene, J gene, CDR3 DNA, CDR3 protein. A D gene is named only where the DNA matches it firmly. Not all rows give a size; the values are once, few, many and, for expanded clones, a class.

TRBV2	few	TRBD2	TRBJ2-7	TGTGCCAGCAGTTTCCCTGCAGGACTAGCGGACGAGCAGTACTTC	CASSFPAGLADEQYF
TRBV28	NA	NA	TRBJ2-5	TGTGCCAGCAGTCGATGGTGGGGGCAAGAGACCCAGTACTTC	CASSRWWGQETQYF
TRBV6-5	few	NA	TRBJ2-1	TGTGCCAGCACCCATAGGGCTACTGAGCAGTTCTTC	CASTHRATEQFF
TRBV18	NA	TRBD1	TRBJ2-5	TGTGCCAGCTCGCCTCTCGGGACAGGGGGCGGAGAGACCCAGTACTTC	CASSPLGTGGGETQYF
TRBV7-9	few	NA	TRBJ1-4	TGTGCCAGCAGCTTCGACGGTTTTCGCGCCGGTGAAAAACTGTTTTTT	CASSFDGFRAGEKLFF
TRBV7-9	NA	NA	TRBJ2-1	TGTGCCAGCAGCTTGCGACTTATACTCAATGAGCAGTTCTTC	CASSLRLILNEQFF
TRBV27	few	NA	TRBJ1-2	TGTGCCAGCAGTTTAGGACCCGGAGGGCAGGGTTATGGCTACACCTTC	CASSLGPGGQGYGYTF
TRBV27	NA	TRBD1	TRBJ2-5	TGTGCCAGCAGTCGACTCCGGGACAGGGGGCTGTGGGTGGGACAAGAGACCCAGTACTTC	CASSRLRDRGLWVGQETQYF
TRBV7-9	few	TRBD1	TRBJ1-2	TGTGCCAGCAGCTTGGAGCGACAGGGGGCGAGGGGCGGCTACACCTTC	CASSLERQGARGGYTF
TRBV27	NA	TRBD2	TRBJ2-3	TGTGCCAGCAGTCCATTACGACTAGCGGGATCGCAGTATTTT	CASSPLRLAGSQYF
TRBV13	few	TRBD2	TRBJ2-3	TGTGCCAGCAGCTTATGGGTGCTAACTAGCGGGAGCACAGATACGCAGTATTTT	CASSLWVLTSGSTDTQYF
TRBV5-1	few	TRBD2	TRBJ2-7	TGCGCCAGCAGCTTGACTAGCGGGTACTCCTACGAGCAGTACTTC	CASSLTSGYSYEQYF
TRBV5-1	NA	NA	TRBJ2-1	TGCGCCAGCAGCTTGTTGGAACTCGATGAGCAGTTCTTC	CASSLLELDEQFF
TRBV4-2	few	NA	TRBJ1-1	TGTGCCAGCAGCCAAGATCGCACACCATCGACTGAAGCTTTCTTT	CASSQDRTPSTEAFF
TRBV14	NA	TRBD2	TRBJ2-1	TGTGCCAGCAGCCAAGGACTAGCGGGAGCGTGGGAGCAGTTCTTC	CASSQGLAGAWEQFF
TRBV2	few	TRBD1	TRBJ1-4	TGTGCCAGCAGTGCGGGACAGCATAATGAAAAACTGTTTTTT	CASSAGQHNEKLFF
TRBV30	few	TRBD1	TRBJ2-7	TGTGCCTGGAGTGAAGCCCCCGGGACAGAAACCTACGAGCAGTACTTC	CAWSEAPGTETYEQYF
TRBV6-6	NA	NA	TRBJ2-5	TGTGCCAGCACCACTTCCGGGGAGACCCAGTACTTC	CASTTSGETQYF
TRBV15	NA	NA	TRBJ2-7	TGTGCCACCAGCAGAGAAGGGACGGCGTCCTACGAGCAGTACTTC	CATSREGTASYEQYF
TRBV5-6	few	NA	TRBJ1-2	TGTGCCAGCAGCTTGCAGGGCCATAACTATGGCTACACCTTC	CASSLQGHNYGYTF
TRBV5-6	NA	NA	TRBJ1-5	TGTGCCAGCAGCAGATTGGTCCTAAATCAGCCCCAGCATTTT	CASSRLVLNQPQHF
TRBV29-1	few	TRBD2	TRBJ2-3	TGCAGCGTTGATTTCGGGGGGGCCGAGGATACGCAGTATTTT	CSVDFGGAEDTQYF
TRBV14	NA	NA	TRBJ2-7	TGTGCCAGCAGCCAAAGGGCGTCAGGGATCGAGCAGTACTTC	CASSQRASGIEQYF
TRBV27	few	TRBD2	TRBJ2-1	TGTGCCAGCAGTTTAGCCGGACTAGCGGGGTCTCACGAGCAGTTCTTC	CASSLAGLAGSHEQFF
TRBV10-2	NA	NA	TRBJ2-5	TGCGCCAGCAGTGAGGTGGCCAAAGAGACCCAGTACTTC	CASSEVAKETQYF
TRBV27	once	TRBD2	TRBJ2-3	TGTGCCAGCAGTTTATGGGGGACTAGCGGGGCTAGCACAGATACGCAGTATTTT	CASSLWGTSGASTDTQYF
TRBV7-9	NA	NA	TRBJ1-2	TGTGCCAGCAGCTCTAGGGAAACGAAATCTGTTGGCTACACCTTC	CASSSRETKSVGYTF
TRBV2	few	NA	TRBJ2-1	TGTGCCAGCAGTGAAAGAGGTGCAGGTGGCAATGAGCAGTTCTTC	CASSERGAGGNEQFF
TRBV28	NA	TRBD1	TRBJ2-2	TGTGCCAGCAGCAATATAGGGACAGGCAGTGGGGAGCTGTTTTTT	CASSNIGTGSGELFF
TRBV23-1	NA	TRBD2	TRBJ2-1	TGCGCCAGCAGAGCCGCCTGGGCTAGCGGGAGGCCCTCCTACAATGAGCAGTTCTTC	CASRAAWASGRPSYNEQFF
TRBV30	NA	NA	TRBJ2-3	TGTGCCTGGAGTCCTGGACTGGATACGCAGTATTTT	CAWSPGLDTQYF
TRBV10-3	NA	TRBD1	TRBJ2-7	TGTGCCACCAGGACAGGGGGGGACTACGAGCAGTACTTC	CATRTGGDYEQYF
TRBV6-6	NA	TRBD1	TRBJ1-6	TGTGCCAGCAGTTCGGGACAGGGGTTTTCACCCCTCCACTTT	CASSSGQGFSPLHF
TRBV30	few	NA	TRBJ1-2	TGTGCCTGGAGGGAACAGGGCAACTATGGCTACACCTTC	CAWREQGNYGYTF
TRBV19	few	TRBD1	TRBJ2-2	TGTGCCAGTATCGACAGGGGGGTTTCCGGGGAGCTGTTTTTT	CASIDRGVSGELFF
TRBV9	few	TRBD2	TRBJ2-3	TGTGCCAGCAGCCCGGGGACTAGCGGGGGGGCAAGCACAGATACGCAGTATTTT	CASSPGTSGGASTDTQYF
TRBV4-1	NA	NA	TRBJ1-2	TGCGCCAGCAGCCAAGATCCCAGAAACTATGGCTACACCTTC	CASSQDPRNYGYTF
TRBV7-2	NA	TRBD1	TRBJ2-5	TGTGCCAGCAGCTTAGCGAGGGGGCAGCAAGAGACCCAGTACTTC	CASSLARGQQETQYF
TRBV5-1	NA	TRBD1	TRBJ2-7	TGCGCCAGCAGCTTGGGAACCGGGACAGTAACCTACGAGCAGTACTTC	CASSLGTGTVTYEQYF
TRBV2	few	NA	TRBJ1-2	TGTGCCAGCAGTGAAGCTACCGTAGGGTATGGCTACACCTTC	CASSEATVGYGYTF
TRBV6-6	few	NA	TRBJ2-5	TGTGCCAGCAGCTCACTCCAGGCCCAGTACTTC	CASSSLQAQYF
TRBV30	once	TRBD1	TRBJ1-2	TGTGCCTGGGGACAGGGGGCCTTTTCCTATGGCTACACCTTC	CAWGQGAFSYGYTF
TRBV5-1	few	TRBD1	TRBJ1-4	TGCGCCAGCAGCTTGGGGGACAGTGAAAAACTGTTTTTT	CASSLGDSEKLFF
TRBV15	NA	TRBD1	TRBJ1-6	TGTGCCACCAGCCTACACCGACAGGGGGCTTCACCCCTCCACTTT	CATSLHRQGASPLHF
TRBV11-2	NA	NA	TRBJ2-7	TGTGCCAGCAACGATTATGGTGGGACGTTGAGCTCCTACGAGCAGTACTTC	CASNDYGGTLSSYEQYF
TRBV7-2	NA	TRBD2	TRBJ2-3	TGTGCCAGCAGCCTTGTGGCGGGAGGGCCAGGTACGCAGTATTTT	CASSLVAGGPGTQYF
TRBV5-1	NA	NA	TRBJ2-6	TGCGCCAGCAGCCTTGGACAGCCAGGGGCCAACGTCCTGACTTTC	CASSLGQPGANVLTF
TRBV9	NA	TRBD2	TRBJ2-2	TGTGCCAGCAGCCGACTAGCGGGGGCCGGGGAGCTGTTTTTT	CASSRLAGAGELFF
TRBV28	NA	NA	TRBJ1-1	TGTGCCAGCAGCGGGACACCCATAATGGGCACTGAAGCTTTCTTT	CASSGTPIMGTEAFF
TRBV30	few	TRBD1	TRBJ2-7	TGTGCCTGGAGTGTAGTAGGGGGCCGCTCCTACGAGCAGTACTTC	CAWSVVGGRSYEQYF
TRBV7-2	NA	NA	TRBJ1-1	TGTGCCAGCAGCTTAACGAGAATGAACACTGAAGCTTTCTTT	CASSLTRMNTEAFF
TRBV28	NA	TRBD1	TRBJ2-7	TGTGCCAGCAGTATCGGAGGTTGGACAGGGGGCTACGAGCAGTACTTC	CASSIGGWTGGYEQYF
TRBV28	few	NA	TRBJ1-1	TGTGCCAGCCGGGGAGGGATCAACACTGAAGCTTTCTTT	CASRGGINTEAFF
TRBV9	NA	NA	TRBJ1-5	TGTGCCAGCAGCGTAGAAGGGACGTCAGGACAGCCCCAGCATTTT	CASSVEGTSGQPQHF
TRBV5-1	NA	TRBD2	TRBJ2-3	TGCGCCAGCAGCTTCGGGACTAGCGGGAGCACAGATACGCAGTATTTT	CASSFGTSGSTDTQYF
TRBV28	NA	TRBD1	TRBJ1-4	TGTGCCAGCCGGGACAGAGGAAAACTGTTTTTT	CASRDRGKLFF
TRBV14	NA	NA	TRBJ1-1	TGTGCCAGCAGCCGCGGGCTTTACACTGAAGCTTTCTTT	CASSRGLYTEAFF
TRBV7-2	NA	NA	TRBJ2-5	TGTGCCAGCAGCCCTAGTCTCGGGGAGACCCAGTACTTC	CASSPSLGETQYF
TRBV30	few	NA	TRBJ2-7	TGTGCCTTCTCACAACATTCAAACGAGGCAGGCGGGTACTTC	CAFSQHSNEAGGYF